This T cell receptor (beta chain) comes out of a study of blood T cell repertoires in COVID-19 (dated by TCRdb to the early 2020s). In the study overall: Collaborator samples came from the United States, Italy and Spain and covered acute and convalescent phases of COVID-19. Samples came from the ongoing ImmuneRACE study (first 160 participants) plus 1,254 subjects from 6 global collaborators. Where available, HLA class I and class II types were taken from metadata supplied by the sample provider and were not determined by assay-based typing. The repertoires were released in a freely available public database meant as a resource for research on the immune response to SARS-CoV-2. The sample metadata nearly always contained a de-identified subject ID, COVID-19 status, age in years and sex. The material from the prospective study consisted of cDNA or gDNA derived from T cells, B-cell-depleted T cells, or PBMCs. Subjects who had been exposed to COVID-19, were actively infected with it, or had recovered from it provided the deeply sampled blood TCRbeta repertoires that made up the dataset. Broad study findings and their caveats: The quantity of clinical and demographic metadata differed by source and by participant and was supplied without curation.

The collaborating institutions used their own protocols to collect whole blood in K2EDTA tubes. For TCRbeta analysis, collaborator samples were shipped as frozen whole blood, as isolated PBMCs, or as DNA extracted from either sample type. The immunoSEQ Assay, a bias-controlled multiplex PCR, was used to amplify TCRbeta CDR3 regions from genomic DNA. From the authors' description of their analysis: The number of nucleated cells in each sample was estimated from the amplification of reference gene primers within the assay. Sequence reads were collapsed and filtered to measure the absolute abundance of every unique TCRbeta CDR3 rearrangement. Productive Simpson clonality was computed per sample as the square root of Simpson's diversity index over productive rearrangements. TCRdb obtained this table from immuneACCESS and retained in-frame rearrangements with V and J assigned. These tables miss some clones; where compared with another copy, unresolved V genes account for less than half of the shortfall, and the remainder is unexplained. V, J and clone size reflect that table, while D and trimming were determined from the DNA. This sample comprises some 400,000 clones, around 89% of them detected only once. The top ten constitute 6.5% to 7% of the sample.

Via the germline V gene (reference sequence), CDR1 is LGHDT and CDR2 YNNKEL. The germline V end is reduced by 8 bases and the J end by 4 bases; junction bases left unmatched: 4. Measured from the cysteine to the phenylalanine, the CDR3 is 13 residues long. Only the CDR3 DNA is retained, 39 bases long and in frame from the first base. Comments on this clone: What this receptor recognizes is not known. There are no base qualities to consult, and no much larger clone falls within one base.

The specimen sequenced was peripheral blood. The TCR was taken from a man aged 18 to 35 with active or convalescent COVID-19. The V and J genes are TRBV3-1 (or the pseudogene TRBV3-2) and TRBJ1-5, and TRBD1 aligns with 8 junction nucleotides. The CDR3 protein is CASSRQGNQPQHF. The DNA reads TGTGCCAGCTCCCGACAGGGGAATCAGCCCCAGCATTTT.